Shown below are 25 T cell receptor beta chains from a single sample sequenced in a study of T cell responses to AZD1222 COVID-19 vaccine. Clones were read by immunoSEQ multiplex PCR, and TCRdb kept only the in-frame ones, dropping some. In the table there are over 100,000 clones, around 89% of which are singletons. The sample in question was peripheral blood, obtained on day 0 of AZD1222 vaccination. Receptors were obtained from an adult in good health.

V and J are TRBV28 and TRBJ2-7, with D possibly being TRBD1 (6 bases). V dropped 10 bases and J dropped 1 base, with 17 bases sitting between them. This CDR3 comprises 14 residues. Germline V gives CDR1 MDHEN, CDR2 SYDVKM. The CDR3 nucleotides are TGTGCCACTTCGCGAGGGGGTCCTTCCTACGAGCAGTACTTC. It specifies CATSRGGPSYEQYF.

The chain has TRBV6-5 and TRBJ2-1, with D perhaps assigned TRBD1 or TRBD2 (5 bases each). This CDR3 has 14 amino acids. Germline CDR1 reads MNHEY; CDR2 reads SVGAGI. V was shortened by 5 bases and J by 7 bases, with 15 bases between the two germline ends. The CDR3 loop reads CASSHLWGRNEQFF. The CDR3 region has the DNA TGTGCCAGCAGTCATTTGTGGGGGAGAAATGAGCAGTTCTTC.

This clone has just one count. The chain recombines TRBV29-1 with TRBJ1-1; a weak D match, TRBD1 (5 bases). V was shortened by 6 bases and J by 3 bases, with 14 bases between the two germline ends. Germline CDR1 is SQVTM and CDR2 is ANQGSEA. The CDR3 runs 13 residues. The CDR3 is CSVVAGWDTEAFF. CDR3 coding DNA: TGCAGCGTAGTAGCAGGGTGGGACACTGAAGCTTTCTTT. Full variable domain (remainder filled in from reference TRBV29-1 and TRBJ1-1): SAVISQKPSRDICQRGTSLTIQCQVDSQVTMMFWYRQQPGQSLTLIATANQGSEATYESGFVIDKFPISRPNLTFSTLTVSNMSPEDSSIYLCSVVAGWDTEAFFGQGTRLTVV.

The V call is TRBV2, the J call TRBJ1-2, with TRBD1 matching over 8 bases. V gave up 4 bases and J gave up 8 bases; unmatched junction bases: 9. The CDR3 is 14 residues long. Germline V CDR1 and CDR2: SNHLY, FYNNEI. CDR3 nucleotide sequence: TGTGCCAGCAGTGGGCAGGGGGCCGGTCAAGGCTACACCTTC. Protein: CASSGQGAGQGYTF.

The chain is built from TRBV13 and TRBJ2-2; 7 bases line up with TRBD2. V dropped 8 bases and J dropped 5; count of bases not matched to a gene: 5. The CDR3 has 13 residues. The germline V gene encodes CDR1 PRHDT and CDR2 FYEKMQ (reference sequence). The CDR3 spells CASGLAVTGELFF. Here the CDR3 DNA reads TGTGCCAGCGGGCTAGCGGTAACCGGGGAGCTGTTTTTT.

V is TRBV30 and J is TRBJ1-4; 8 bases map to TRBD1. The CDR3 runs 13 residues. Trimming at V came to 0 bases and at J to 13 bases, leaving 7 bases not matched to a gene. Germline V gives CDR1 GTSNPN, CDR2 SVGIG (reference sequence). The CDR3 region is CAWSVSQGAVLFF. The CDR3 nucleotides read TGTGCCTGGAGTGTATCCCAGGGGGCTGTACTGTTTTTT.

The CDR3 region is CASSFKPPGLANTDTQYF. CDR3 nucleotides: TGTGCCAGCAGCTTTAAACCCCCGGGACTAGCGAATACAGATACGCAGTATTTT. V usage is TRBV7-2 and J usage is TRBJ2-3; 10 nucleotides align to TRBD2. CDR1 and CDR2 (germline): SGHTA, FQGNSA. Losses at the gene ends were 3 bases for V and 3 bases for J; bases not matched to a gene: 12. The CDR3 runs to 18 residues.

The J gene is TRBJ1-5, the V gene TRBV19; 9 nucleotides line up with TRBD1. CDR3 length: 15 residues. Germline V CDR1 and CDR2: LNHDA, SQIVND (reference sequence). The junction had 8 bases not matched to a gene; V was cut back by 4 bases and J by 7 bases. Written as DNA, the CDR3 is TGTGCCAGTAGTACGCTCGGGACAGGGTGGCAGCCCCAGCATTTT. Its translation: CASSTLGTGWQPQHF.

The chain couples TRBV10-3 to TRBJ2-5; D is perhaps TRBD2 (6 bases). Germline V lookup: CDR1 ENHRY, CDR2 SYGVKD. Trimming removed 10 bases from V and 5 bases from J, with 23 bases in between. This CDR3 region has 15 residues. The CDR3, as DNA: TGTGCCACCTCTAGCGAAAAGTCAGGTAGGGAGACCCAGTACTTC. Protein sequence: CATSSEKSGRETQYF.

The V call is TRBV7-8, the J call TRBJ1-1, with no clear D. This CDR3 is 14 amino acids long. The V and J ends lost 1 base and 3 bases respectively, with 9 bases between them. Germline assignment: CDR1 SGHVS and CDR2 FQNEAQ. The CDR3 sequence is CASSLETAYTEAFF. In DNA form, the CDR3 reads TGTGCCAGCAGCTTAGAAACAGCGTACACTGAAGCTTTCTTT. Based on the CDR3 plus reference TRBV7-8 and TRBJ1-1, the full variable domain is GAGVSQSPRYKVAKRGQDVALRCDPISGHVSLFWYQQALGQGPEFLTYFQNEAQLDKSGLPSDRFFAERPEGSVSTLKIQRTQQEDSAVYLCASSLETAYTEAFFGQGTRLTVV.

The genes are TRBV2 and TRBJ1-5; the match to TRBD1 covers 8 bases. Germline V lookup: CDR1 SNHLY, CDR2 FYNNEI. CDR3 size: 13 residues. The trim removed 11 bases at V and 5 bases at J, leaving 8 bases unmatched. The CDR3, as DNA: TGTGCCGGCGCCGGGACAGGCCATCAGCCCCAGCATTTT. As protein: CAGAGTGHQPQHF.

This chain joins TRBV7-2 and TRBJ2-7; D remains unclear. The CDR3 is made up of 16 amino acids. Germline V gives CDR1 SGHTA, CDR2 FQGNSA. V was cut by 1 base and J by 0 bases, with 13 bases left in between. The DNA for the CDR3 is TGTGCCAGCAGCTTAGAGCCAGGCCGCTTCTCCTACGAGCAGTACTTC. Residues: CASSLEPGRFSYEQYF.

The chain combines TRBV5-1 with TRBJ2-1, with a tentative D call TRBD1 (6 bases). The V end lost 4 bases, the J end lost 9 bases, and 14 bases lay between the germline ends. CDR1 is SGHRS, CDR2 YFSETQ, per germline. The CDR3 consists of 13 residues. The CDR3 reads CASSISQGPEQFF. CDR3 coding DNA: TGCGCCAGCAGCATATCACAGGGTCCTGAGCAGTTCTTC.

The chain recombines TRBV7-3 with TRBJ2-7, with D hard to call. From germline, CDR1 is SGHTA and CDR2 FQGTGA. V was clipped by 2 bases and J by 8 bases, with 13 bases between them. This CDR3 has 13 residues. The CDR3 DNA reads TGTGCCAGCAGCTTAGGTGCGGCGACCCAGCAGTACTTC. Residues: CASSLGAATQQYF. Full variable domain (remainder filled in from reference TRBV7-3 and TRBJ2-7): GAGVSQTPSNKVTEKGKYVELRCDPISGHTALYWYRQSLGQGPEFLIYFQGTGAADDSGLPNDRFFAVRPEGSVSTLKIQRTERGDSAVYLCASSLGAATQQYFGPGTRLTVT.

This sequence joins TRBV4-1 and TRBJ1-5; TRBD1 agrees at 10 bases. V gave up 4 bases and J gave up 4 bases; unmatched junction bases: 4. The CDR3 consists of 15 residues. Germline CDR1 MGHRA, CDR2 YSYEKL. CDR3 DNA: TGCGCCAGCAGCCCGTGGACAGGGGGTAATCAGCCCCAGCATTTT. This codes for CASSPWTGGNQPQHF.

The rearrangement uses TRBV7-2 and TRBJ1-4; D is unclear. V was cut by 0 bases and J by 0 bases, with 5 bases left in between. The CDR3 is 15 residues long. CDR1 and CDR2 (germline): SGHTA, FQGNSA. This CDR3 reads CASSLAPATNEKLFF. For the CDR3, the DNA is TGTGCCAGCAGCTTAGCGCCAGCAACTAATGAAAAACTGTTTTTT.

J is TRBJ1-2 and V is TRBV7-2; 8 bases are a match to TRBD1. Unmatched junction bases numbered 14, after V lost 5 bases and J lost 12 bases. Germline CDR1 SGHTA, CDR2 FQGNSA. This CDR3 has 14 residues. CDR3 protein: CASSPRGMQGAHTF. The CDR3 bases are TGTGCCAGCAGCCCCCGCGGTATGCAGGGGGCGCACACCTTC. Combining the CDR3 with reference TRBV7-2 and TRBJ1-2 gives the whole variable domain GAGVSQSPSNKVTEKGKDVELRCDPISGHTALYWYRQSLGQGLEFLIYFQGNSAPDKSGLPSDRFSAERTGGSVSTLTIQRTQQEDSAVYLCASSPRGMQGAHTFGSGTRLTVV.

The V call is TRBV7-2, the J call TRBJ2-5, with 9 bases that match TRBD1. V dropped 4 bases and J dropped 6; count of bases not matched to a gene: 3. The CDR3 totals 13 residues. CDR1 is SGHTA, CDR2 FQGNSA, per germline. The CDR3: CASSSGTGKTQYF. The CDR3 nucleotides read TGTGCCAGCAGCTCAGGGACAGGGAAGACCCAGTACTTC.

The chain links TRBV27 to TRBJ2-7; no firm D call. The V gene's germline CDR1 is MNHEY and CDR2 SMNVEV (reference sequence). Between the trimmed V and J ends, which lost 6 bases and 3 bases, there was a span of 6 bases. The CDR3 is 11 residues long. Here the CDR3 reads CASSSHYEQYF. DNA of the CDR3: TGTGCCAGCAGCTCCCACTACGAGCAGTACTTC.

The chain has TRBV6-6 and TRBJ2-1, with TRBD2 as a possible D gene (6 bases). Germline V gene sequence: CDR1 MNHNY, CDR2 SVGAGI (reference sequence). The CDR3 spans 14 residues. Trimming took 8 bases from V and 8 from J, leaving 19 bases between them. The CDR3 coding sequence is TGTGCCAGCCGACGGGGGATACAGAAAGATGAGCAGTTCTTC. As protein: CASRRGIQKDEQFF.

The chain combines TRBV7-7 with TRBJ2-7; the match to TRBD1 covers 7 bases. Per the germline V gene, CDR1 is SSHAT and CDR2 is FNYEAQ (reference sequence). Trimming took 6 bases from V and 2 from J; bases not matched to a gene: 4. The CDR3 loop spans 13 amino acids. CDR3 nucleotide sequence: TGTGCCAGCAGTTTCGACAGGGCCTACGAGCAGTACTTC. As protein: CASSFDRAYEQYF.

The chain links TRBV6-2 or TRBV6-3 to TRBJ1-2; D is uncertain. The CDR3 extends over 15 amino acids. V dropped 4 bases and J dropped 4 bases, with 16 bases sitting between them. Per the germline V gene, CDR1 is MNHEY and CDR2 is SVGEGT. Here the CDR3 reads CASSSYAGRLYGYTF. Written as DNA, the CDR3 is TGTGCCAGCAGTTCCTATGCAGGAAGACTCTATGGCTACACCTTC.

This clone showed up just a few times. CDR3 sequence: CASSLSPGSSLRNEQFF. Written as DNA, the CDR3 is TGTGCCAGCAGCTTGTCCCCGGGGTCGTCTCTCAGGAATGAGCAGTTCTTC. The chain couples TRBV5-6 to TRBJ2-1, with D perhaps TRBD2 (5 bases). This CDR3 contains 17 residues. V lost 1 base, J lost 7 bases, and 21 bases lay in between. CDR1 is SGHDT, CDR2 YYEEEE, per germline.

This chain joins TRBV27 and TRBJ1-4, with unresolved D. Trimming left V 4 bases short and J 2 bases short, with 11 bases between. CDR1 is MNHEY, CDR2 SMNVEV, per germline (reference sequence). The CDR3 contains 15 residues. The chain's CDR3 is CASSSMRLTNEKLFF. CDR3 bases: TGTGCCAGCAGTTCTATGCGGCTCACTAATGAAAAACTGTTTTTT.

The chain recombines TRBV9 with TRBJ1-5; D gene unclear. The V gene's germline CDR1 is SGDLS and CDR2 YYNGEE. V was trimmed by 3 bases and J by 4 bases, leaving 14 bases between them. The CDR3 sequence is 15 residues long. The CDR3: CASSAHDGLNQPQHF. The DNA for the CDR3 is TGTGCCAGCAGCGCCCACGACGGTTTAAATCAGCCCCAGCATTTT.